The 4 T cell receptor beta chains below come from one sample, sequenced in a study of T cell responses to AZD1222 COVID-19 vaccine. TCRdb keeps only in-frame clones here, not all; method: immunoSEQ multiplex PCR. The table shows 87,000 or so clones, with about 90% occurring only once. Material: peripheral blood, obtained on day 0 of AZD1222 vaccination. These TCRs come from an adult in good health.

The J gene is TRBJ1-2, the V gene TRBV2; no reliable D call. The germline CDR1 and CDR2 sequences are SNHLY and FYNNEI. The V gene lost 3 bases and the J gene lost 0 bases, with 17 bases spanning the gap. CDR3 length: 17 residues. CDR3 sequence: CASSDAGTFTSNYGYTF. Here the CDR3 DNA reads TGTGCCAGCAGTGACGCAGGAACCTTTACTTCTAACTATGGCTACACCTTC.

J is TRBJ1-5 and V is TRBV6-1; D gene uncertain. CDR3 length: 13 amino acids. The germline V gene encodes CDR1 MNHNS and CDR2 SASEGT. V lost 3 bases and J 4 bases, leaving 7 bases between the germline ends. CDR3 nucleotide sequence: TGTGCCAGCAGTGATGGCTTAAATCAGCCCCAGCATTTT. Its translation is CASSDGLNQPQHF.

The chain joins TRBV4-1 to TRBJ2-7; possibly TRBD1 or TRBD2 for D (5 bases each). CDR1 and CDR2 from the germline V gene are MGHRA and YSYEKL. The V and J ends lost 4 bases and 0 bases respectively, with 7 bases between them. The CDR3 is 13 residues long. CDR3 sequence: CASSRGSSYEQYF. The CDR3 DNA follows: TGCGCCAGCAGCCGGGGGAGCTCCTACGAGCAGTACTTC.

CDR3 in amino acids: CASSFLQNTEAFF. The CDR3 nucleotides are TGTGCCAGCAGTTTTCTTCAGAACACTGAAGCTTTCTTT. The chain couples TRBV12-3 or TRBV12-4 to TRBJ1-1; D gene uncertain. V dropped 3 bases and J dropped 1 base, with 6 bases sitting between them. This CDR3 has 13 residues.